This T cell receptor beta chain emerged from a study of blood T cell repertoires in COVID-19. Germline V gene sequence: CDR1 LNHDA, CDR2 SQIVND (reference sequence). This CDR3 contains 14 residues. V dropped 7 bases and J dropped 3; count of bases not matched to a gene: 6. Method: immunoSEQ multiplex PCR; TCRdb's copy keeps in-frame clones and lacks some. The data show approximately 200,000 clones, roughly 80% seen once. Specimen: peripheral blood. The TCR was taken from a human donor in a cohort sampled during active COVID-19. The V gene is TRBV19, the J gene TRBJ2-1, with 7 bases lining up with TRBD1. The chain's CDR3 is CASKRDSFYNEQFF. CDR3 in DNA: TGTGCCAGTAAAAGGGACAGCTTCTACAATGAGCAGTTCTTC.